This TCR beta chain originates from a study of cytomegalovirus exposure and HLA in healthy donors. CDR1 is LNHDA and CDR2 is SQIVND in the germline V gene (reference sequence). This CDR3 comprises 14 residues. The V end was cut by 0 bases, the J end by 1 base, with 4 bases between. Amplification used 60 Vbeta primers and 13 Jbeta primers. Profiled with immunoSEQ multiplex PCR; TCRdb holds only in-frame clones, not every one. Listed are 60,000 to 75,000 clones; approximately 3.6% falls within the top ten. This TCR came from a female donor in good health and CMV-seropositive. The chain employs TRBV19 and TRBJ1-5; D uncertain. The specimen sequenced was PBMCs. DNA of the CDR3: TGTGCCAGTAGTATAGATCGGAGCAATCAGCCCCAGCATTTT. Amino acid sequence: CASSIDRSNQPQHF.